The text below deals with one T cell receptor (beta chain). Its target is not known. The data were taken from a study of shared clonotypes between healthy human individuals. Notes on the study in general: Naive CD4 clonotypes overlapped across a few donors at around 4.7%. It was expected that sequencing depth would affect clonotype sharing among donors. What limited the represented genetic and exposure-history diversity was the small number of donors.

The germline CDR1 and CDR2 sequences are SGHVS and FNYEAQ. There are 12 residues in the CDR3. V was trimmed by 2 bases and J by 4 bases, leaving 6 bases between them. TCRdb keeps only in-frame clones here, not all; method: immunoSEQ multiplex PCR. This sample yields around 600,000 clones, of which 85% to 95% are seen a single time; 0.11% belongs to the top ten. Naive CD8 isolation took CD45RO-negative cells positively selected for CCR7 and excluded terminally differentiated effector memory CD45RA+ cells. The sequence was obtained from a woman aged 25 to 45 in good health. The V and J genes are TRBV7-6 and TRBJ2-7; D is uncertain. Sequencing was performed on naive CD8+ T cells sorted from blood. CDR3 sequence reads: CASSLSQYEQYF. CDR3 sequence (DNA): TGTGCCAGCAGCTTATCCCAGTACGAGCAGTACTTC. The complete variable domain, with remaining parts taken from reference TRBV7-6 and TRBJ2-7, reads GAGVSQSPRYKVTKRGQDVALRCDPISGHVSLYWYRQALGQGPEFLTYFNYEAQQDKSGLPNDRFSAERPEGSISTLTIQRTEQRDSAMYRCASSLSQYEQYFGPGTRLTVT.